A single sample is the source of the 22 T cell receptor beta chains below, sequenced in a study of blood T cells in healthy people across ages. PCR was performed a second time for roughly 7 to 12 cycles using a sample-barcoded 5' primer and a J-beta primer mix. From the 5' RACE reads, TCRdb called clonotypes with MiXCR, one entry per CDR3 protein. The sample includes 580,000 or so distinct CDR3 sequences, under 55% of them seen just once. The sample taken for sequencing was blood. The origin of the receptors is an elderly man in good health.

The V gene is TRBV6-2 or TRBV6-3, the J gene TRBJ2-1; D ambiguous. Per germline, CDR1 MNHEY and CDR2 SVGEGT. V lost 7 bases, J lost 2 bases, and 9 bases lay in between. The CDR3 has 13 residues. CDR3 in DNA: TGTGCCAGCACCATCGGACCCTACAATGAGCAGTTCTTC. Protein: CASTIGPYNEQFF.

Concerning this clonotype: An end of the junction does not agree with germline; a read error may underlie this. J is TRBJ2-1 and V is TRBV29-1; 7 bases line up with TRBD1. Germline V gene sequence: CDR1 SQVTM, CDR2 ANQGSEA. The CDR3 has 15 residues. The CDR3 protein is CGVAKTGTADNEQFF. The DNA for the CDR3 is TGCGGCGTAGCTAAGACAGGGACCGCCGACAATGAGCAGTTCTTC.

The V and J genes are TRBV7-2 and TRBJ2-1; unclear D gene. V was clipped by 3 bases and J by 9 bases, with 6 bases between them. This CDR3 has 11 amino acids. Germline-derived CDR1 and CDR2 are SGHTA and FQGNSA. CDR3 coding DNA: TGTGCCAGCAGCTTGAACGGTGAGCAGTTCTTC. Encoded protein: CASSLNGEQFF.

A few counts support this clonotype. V usage is TRBV29-1 and J usage is TRBJ2-3; weak D call: TRBD1 (5 bases). Trimming left V 6 bases short and J 0 bases short, with 16 bases between. Germline assignment: CDR1 SQVTM and CDR2 ANQGSEA. This CDR3 comprises 15 residues. The CDR3 protein is CSVRGHKSSTDTQYF. CDR3 nucleotides: TGCAGCGTCCGCGGACACAAATCTAGCACAGATACGCAGTATTTT.

This chain connects TRBV5-6 to TRBJ2-1, with D possibly matching TRBD1 (6 bases). V lost 3 bases, J lost 6 bases, and 10 bases lay in between. The CDR3 has 13 residues. CDR1 and CDR2 (germline): SGHDT, YYEEEE. The DNA for the CDR3 is TGTGCCAGCAGCTGGGCCAGGGGCAATGAGCAGTTCTTC. Translating gives CASSWARGNEQFF.

The chain combines TRBV30 with TRBJ2-1; no clear D gene. The CDR3 runs 16 residues. V lost 0 bases, J lost 0 bases, and 12 bases lay in between. Germline loops: CDR1 GTSNPN, CDR2 SVGIG (reference sequence). CDR3 in amino acids: CAWSVVVGVSYNEQFF. The CDR3, as DNA: TGTGCCTGGAGTGTAGTGGTGGGTGTCTCCTACAATGAGCAGTTCTTC.

The chain uses TRBV18 and TRBJ2-1; 8 bases line up with TRBD2. The V gene end was trimmed by 4 bases and the J gene end by 3 bases; junction bases not matched to a gene: 8. Germline-derived CDR1 and CDR2 are KGHSH and LQKENI. The CDR3 loop spans 16 amino acids. The CDR3 protein is CASSLRLRGVYNEQFF. CDR3 DNA: TGTGCCAGCTCACTCCGGTTGCGGGGGGTCTACAATGAGCAGTTCTTC.

This clonotype was found a few times. The CDR3 region is CASSRAQSSYNEQFF. The DNA of the CDR3 is TGTGCCAGCAGCCGAGCACAGAGCTCCTACAATGAGCAGTTCTTC. This chain connects TRBV7-2 to TRBJ2-1; D is uncertain. Germline CDR1 reads SGHTA; CDR2 reads FQGNSA. This CDR3 contains 15 residues. Trimming removed 5 bases from V and 0 bases from J, with 11 bases in between.

In DNA form, the CDR3 reads TGTGCCAGTTACTTGGCCCCGGGGTCGAGGGACGAGCAGTACTTC. It is translated as CASYLAPGSRDEQYF. This sequence joins TRBV6-6 and TRBJ2-7, with a weak D call TRBD2 (5 bases). Germline loops: CDR1 MNHNY, CDR2 SVGAGI (reference sequence). The CDR3 consists of 15 residues. V lost 9 bases to trimming and J lost 5 bases, with 23 bases between them.

On this clonotype itself: A read error may account for a junction end that differs from germline. V and J are TRBV7-7 and TRBJ1-1; 10 bases line up with TRBD1. CDR3 length: 21 amino acids. In germline, CDR1 is SSHAT, CDR2 FNYEAQ (reference sequence). DNA for the CDR3: TGTGCTAGCAGCTTAGATACCTGTCTTGCGGGACAGGGGCGTAGTGACACTGAAGCTTTCTTT. It yields the protein CASSLDTCLAGQGRSDTEAFF.

The gene calls are TRBV13 and TRBJ2-1; 8 bases map to TRBD2. This CDR3 has 16 amino acids. The germline gives CDR1 PRHDT, CDR2 FYEKMQ (reference sequence). V dropped 0 bases and J dropped 6; count of bases not matched to a gene: 7. CDR3 residues: CASSLGRGGTLNEQFF. The CDR3, as DNA: TGTGCCAGCAGCTTAGGCCGGGGGGGGACCCTCAATGAGCAGTTCTTC.

The chain recombines TRBV4-3 with TRBJ1-2; D might be TRBD1 (5 bases). The V end lost 4 bases, the J end lost 3 bases, and 12 bases lay between the germline ends. Germline V CDR1 and CDR2: LGHNA, YSLEER. This CDR3 is built from 14 residues. CDR3 sequence reads: CASSRGLGDYGYTF. In nucleotides, the CDR3 is TGCGCCAGCAGCCGTGGTCTAGGGGACTATGGCTACACCTTC.

The chain links TRBV7-2 to TRBJ1-1; D not certain. Germline CDR1 is SGHTA and CDR2 is FQGNSA. V shed 5 bases and J shed 6 bases, with 13 bases lying between them. The CDR3 sequence is 13 residues long. CDR3 DNA sequence: TGTGCCAGCAGCCCCCGCCCGGCCGCTGAAGCTTTCTTT. Translating it yields CASSPRPAAEAFF.

This chain connects TRBV11-2 to TRBJ2-2; the D gene is possibly TRBD1 (5 bases). Per germline, CDR1 SGHAT and CDR2 FQNNGV. V lost 4 bases, J lost 1 base, and 10 bases lay in between. The CDR3 totals 15 residues. The CDR3 protein is CASSSNTGNTGELFF. The DNA for the CDR3 is TGTGCCAGCAGCTCGAACACAGGGAACACCGGGGAGCTGTTTTTT.

This clonotype was seen more than once but under ten times. The chain couples TRBV20-1 to TRBJ2-1, with D possibly being TRBD2 (6 bases). Germline CDR1 reads DFQATT; CDR2 reads SNEGSKA (reference sequence). This CDR3 region has 13 residues. Trimming pared 6 bases from V and 4 bases from J, leaving 13 bases between. The CDR3 protein is CSAVAEPYNEQFF. The CDR3 DNA reads as TGCAGTGCCGTAGCGGAGCCTTACAATGAGCAGTTCTTC.

The chain links TRBV5-1 to TRBJ2-7; D may be TRBD1 or TRBD2 (5 bases each). This CDR3 region has 17 residues. Trimming removed 0 bases at V and 2 bases at J, with 18 bases between. Germline V gene data show CDR1 as SGHRS and CDR2 as YFSETQ. This CDR3 reads CASSLAGAGGSPYEQYF. The CDR3 DNA follows: TGCGCCAGCAGCTTGGCCGGGGCAGGCGGGTCCCCCTACGAGCAGTACTTC.

The chain carries TRBV6-2 or TRBV6-3 and TRBJ2-3; D is perhaps TRBD2 (5 bases). Trimming took off 7 bases at V and 6 bases at J, with 11 bases between the two ends. The CDR3 contains 12 residues. The germline V gene has CDR1 MNHEY and CDR2 SVGEGT. The CDR3 loop is CASIGPGDTQYF. As DNA, the CDR3 is TGTGCCAGCATCGGACCGGGGGATACGCAGTATTTT.

J is TRBJ1-6 and V is TRBV7-2; no reliable D call. Between the trimmed V and J ends, which lost 5 bases and 6 bases, there was a span of 11 bases. The V gene's germline CDR1 is SGHTA and CDR2 FQGNSA. This CDR3 is built from 14 residues. The CDR3 protein is CASSRTTVNSPLHF. In nucleotides, the CDR3 is TGTGCCAGCAGCCGTACAACGGTTAATTCACCCCTCCACTTT.

V gene TRBV5-1 combines with J gene TRBJ2-3, with 12 nucleotides matching TRBD1. This CDR3 is 18 amino acids long. CDR1 and CDR2 (germline): SGHRS, YFSETQ. With 0 bases clipped from V and 4 bases from J, the junction kept 9 bases outside the gene matches. The CDR3 DNA sequence: TGCGCCAGCAGCTTGGGATTACGGGACAGGGGGCAGGCAGATACGCAGTATTTT. It codes for CASSLGLRDRGQADTQYF.

This clonotype was detected only a few times. The genes are TRBV7-9 and TRBJ2-3, with no clear D. The CDR3 is 15 residues long. Germline V gene lookup returns CDR1 SEHNR and CDR2 FQNEAQ (reference sequence). V was cut by 6 bases and J by 1 base, with 14 bases left in between. The chain's CDR3 is CASSTVRPGTDTQYF. The CDR3 coding sequence is TGTGCCAGCAGTACCGTGCGTCCCGGCACAGATACGCAGTATTTT.

The chain has TRBV5-1 and TRBJ2-5; weak D call: TRBD1 (6 bases). The DNA matches TRBJ2-7 better at its end, which makes the J call doubtful. This CDR3 spans 14 amino acids. In germline, CDR1 is SGHRS, CDR2 YFSETQ. The CDR3 loop reads CASSQGWTDDEQYF. In DNA form, the CDR3 reads TGCGCCAGCAGCCAGGGCTGGACAGATGACGAGCAGTACTTC.

Only a few counts were recorded for this clonotype. The chain is built from TRBV7-9 and TRBJ2-3; 9 bases align to TRBD2. Losses at the gene ends were 1 base for V and 2 bases for J; bases not matched to a gene: 4. This CDR3 region has 16 residues. Germline-derived CDR1 and CDR2 are SEHNR and FQNEAQ (reference sequence). The chain's CDR3 is CASSLVSGGTTDTQYF. The CDR3 DNA follows: TGTGCCAGCAGCTTAGTTAGCGGGGGAACCACAGATACGCAGTATTTT.